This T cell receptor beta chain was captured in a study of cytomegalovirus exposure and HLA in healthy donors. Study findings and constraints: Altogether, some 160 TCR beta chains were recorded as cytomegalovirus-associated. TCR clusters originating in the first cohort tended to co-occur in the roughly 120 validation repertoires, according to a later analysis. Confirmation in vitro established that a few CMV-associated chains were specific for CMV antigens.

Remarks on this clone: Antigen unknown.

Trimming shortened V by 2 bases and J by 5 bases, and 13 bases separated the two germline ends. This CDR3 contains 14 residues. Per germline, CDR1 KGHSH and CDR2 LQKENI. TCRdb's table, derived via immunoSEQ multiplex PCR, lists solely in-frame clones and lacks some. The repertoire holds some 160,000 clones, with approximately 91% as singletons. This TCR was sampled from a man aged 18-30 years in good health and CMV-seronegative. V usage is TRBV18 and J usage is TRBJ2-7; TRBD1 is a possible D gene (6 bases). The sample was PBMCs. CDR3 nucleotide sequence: TGTGCCAGCTCACCAGCCACAGGGTCCAACGAGCAGTACTTC. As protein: CASSPATGSNEQYF.